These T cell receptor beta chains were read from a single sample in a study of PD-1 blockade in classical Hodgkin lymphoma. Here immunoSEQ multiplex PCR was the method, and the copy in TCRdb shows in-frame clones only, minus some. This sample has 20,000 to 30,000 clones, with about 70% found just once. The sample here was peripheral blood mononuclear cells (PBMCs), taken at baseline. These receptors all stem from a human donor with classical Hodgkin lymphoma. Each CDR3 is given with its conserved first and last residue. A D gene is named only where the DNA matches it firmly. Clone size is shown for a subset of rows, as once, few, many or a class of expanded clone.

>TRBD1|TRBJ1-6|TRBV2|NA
TGTGCCAGCAACACAGGGGGAAGGGAGTCACCCCTCCACTTT
CASNTGGRESPLHF
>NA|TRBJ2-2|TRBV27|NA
TGTGCCAGTTATGACACCGGGGAGCTGTTTTTT
CASYDTGELFF
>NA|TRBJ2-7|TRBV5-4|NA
TGTGCCAGCAGCTTGGTTGCTGGTGCCGCTTTAAGTGACTACGAGCAGTACTTC
CASSLVAGAALSDYEQYF
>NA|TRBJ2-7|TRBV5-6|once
TGTGCCAGCAGCTTGGAGTCGGGCGCACTAACCTACGAGCAGTACTTC
CASSLESGALTYEQYF
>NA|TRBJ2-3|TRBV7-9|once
TGTGCCAGCATCCGGTCCAACCCGGCCACGGGGGAAGGGGAAGATACGCAGTATTTT
CASIRSNPATGEGEDTQYF
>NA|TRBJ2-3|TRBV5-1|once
TGCGCCAGCAGCACCCGCTCATTCACAGGTCCCACAGATACGCAGTATTTT
CASSTRSFTGPTDTQYF
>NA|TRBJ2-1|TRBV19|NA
TGTGCCAGTAGTATAAGGGGCGGGGGCCATTACAATGAGCAGTTCTTC
CASSIRGGGHYNEQFF
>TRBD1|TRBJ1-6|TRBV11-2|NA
TGTGCCAGCAGCTTGGGGACAGGGAATTCACCCCTCCACTTT
CASSLGTGNSPLHF
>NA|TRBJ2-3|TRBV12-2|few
TGTGCAAGTCGCTGCGACAGGGAGACAGATACGCAGTATTTT
CASRCDRETDTQYF
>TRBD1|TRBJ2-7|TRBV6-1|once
TGTGCCAGCAGTGAAAACAACAGGGGATGGGAGCAGTACTTC
CASSENNRGWEQYF
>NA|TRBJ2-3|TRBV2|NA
TGTGCCAGCAGTGAAGGAAGTAGCGGCCACACAGATACGCAGTATTTT
CASSEGSSGHTDTQYF
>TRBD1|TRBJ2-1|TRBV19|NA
TGTGCCAGTAGTATAATTCGGGGACAGTCCCACAATGAGCAGTTCTTC
CASSIIRGQSHNEQFF
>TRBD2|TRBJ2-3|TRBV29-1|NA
TGCAGCGTTGTCTTCGGCGGGGGTTCAGATACGCAGTATTTT
CSVVFGGGSDTQYF
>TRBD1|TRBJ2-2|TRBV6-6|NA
TGTGCCAGCAGTGTAGGACAGGGGCGGGGTACCGGGGAGCTGTTTTTT
CASSVGQGRGTGELFF
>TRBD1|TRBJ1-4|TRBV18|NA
TGTGCCAGCTCCCCTACCATATCGACAGGGAATACTAATGAAAAACTGTTTTTT
CASSPTISTGNTNEKLFF
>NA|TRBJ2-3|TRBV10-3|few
TGTGCCATCAGTGAGTCGGCCCGCACGACACAGAGCACAGATACGCAGTATTTT
CAISESARTTQSTDTQYF
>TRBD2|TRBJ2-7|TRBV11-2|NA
TGTGCCAGCAGCTCCGTAGCGGGACCCTACGAGCAGTACTTC
CASSSVAGPYEQYF
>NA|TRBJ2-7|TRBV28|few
TGTGCCAGCAGTTATGGGGTTGGGCGGGGCTACTACGAGCAGTACTTC
CASSYGVGRGYYEQYF
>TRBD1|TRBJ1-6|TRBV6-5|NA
TGTGCCAGCAGTTACTCGACAGGGGTCAATTCACCCCTCCACTTT
CASSYSTGVNSPLHF
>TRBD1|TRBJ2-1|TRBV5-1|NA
TGCGCCAGCAGTATGGGGACAGGACTCAATGAGCAGTTCTTC
CASSMGTGLNEQFF
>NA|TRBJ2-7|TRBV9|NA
TGTGCCAGCAGCGTAGTTGGCGGTCGTGGAGACGAGCAGTACTTC
CASSVVGGRGDEQYF
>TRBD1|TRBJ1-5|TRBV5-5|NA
TGTGCCAGCACAAATAGACCTGGACAGGCGCACAATCAGCCCCAGCATTTT
CASTNRPGQAHNQPQHF
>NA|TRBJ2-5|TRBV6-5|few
TGTGCCAGCAGTGCCACCGACCCGGAGACCCAGTACTTC
CASSATDPETQYF
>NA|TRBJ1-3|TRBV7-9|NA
TGTGCCAGCAGCTTATACGAGGGCCCCTCTGGAAACACCATATATTTT
CASSLYEGPSGNTIYF
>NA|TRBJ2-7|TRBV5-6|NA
TGTGCCAGCAGCTTCGGGGAAAGACCCTACGAGCAGTACTTC
CASSFGERPYEQYF
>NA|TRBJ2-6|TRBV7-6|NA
TGTGCCAGCAGCCCCGAAGCCGGGACACCCTCTGGGGCCAACGTCCTGACTTTC
CASSPEAGTPSGANVLTF
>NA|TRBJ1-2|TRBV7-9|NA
TGTGCCAGCAGCCTGGCGATGGGATATGGCTACACCTTC
CASSLAMGYGYTF
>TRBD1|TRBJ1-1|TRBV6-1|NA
TGTGCCAGCAGTCGGACAGGGCCGAACACTGAAGCTTTCTTT
CASSRTGPNTEAFF
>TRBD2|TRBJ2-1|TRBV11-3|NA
TGTGCCAGCAGCTTAGATAGCGGGGGGAGTGATGAGCAGTTCTTC
CASSLDSGGSDEQFF
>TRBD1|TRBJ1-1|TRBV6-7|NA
TGTGCCAGCAGTTACTCGAACGATAAGACAGGGGGATTCACTGAAGCTTTCTTT
CASSYSNDKTGGFTEAFF
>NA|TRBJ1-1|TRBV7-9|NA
TGTGCCAGCAGCTTTCAAATTGAAGCTTTCTTT
CASSFQIEAFF
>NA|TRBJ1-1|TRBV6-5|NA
TGTGCCAGCAGTTTAGGGGACACTGAAGCTTTCTTT
CASSLGDTEAFF
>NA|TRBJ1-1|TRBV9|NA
TGTGCCAGCAACCGGGAGGGGAGGACCACTGAAGCTTTCTTT
CASNREGRTTEAFF
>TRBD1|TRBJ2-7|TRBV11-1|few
TGTGCCAGCAGCTTCCGCGGGACAGGTTCGTCCGAGCAGTACTTC
CASSFRGTGSSEQYF
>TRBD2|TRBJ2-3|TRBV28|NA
TGTGCCAGCAGCCCGGGGGGGGGCTGGACAGATACGCAGTATTTT
CASSPGGGWTDTQYF
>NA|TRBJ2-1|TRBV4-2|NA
TGTGCCAGCAGCCAAGCTACGACAGACTCCTACAATGAGCAGTTCTTC
CASSQATTDSYNEQFF
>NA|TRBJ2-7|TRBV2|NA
TGTGCCAGCAGTCCTCCTGGCCCCTACGAGCAGTACTTC
CASSPPGPYEQYF
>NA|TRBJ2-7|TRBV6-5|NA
TGTGCCAGCAGCCGTCGGACAGCCTACGAGCAGTACTTC
CASSRRTAYEQYF
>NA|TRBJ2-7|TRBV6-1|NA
TGTGCCAGCAGCCCACAACATCCCTACGAGCAGTACTTC
CASSPQHPYEQYF
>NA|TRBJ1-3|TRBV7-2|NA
TGTGCCAGCAGCTTAGCCCCTCAATTTAGCTCTGGAAACACCATATATTTT
CASSLAPQFSSGNTIYF
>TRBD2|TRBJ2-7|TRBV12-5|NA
TGTGCTAGTGGTTTGGTAGAGGGACTAACCTACGAGCAGTACTTC
CASGLVEGLTYEQYF
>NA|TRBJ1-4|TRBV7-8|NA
TGTGCCAGCAGCCCGTATCGTTCTAATGAAAAACTGTTTTTT
CASSPYRSNEKLFF
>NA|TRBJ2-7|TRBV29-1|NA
TGCAGCGTTGAGGCGAGGGGCGCGTCCTACGAGCAGTACTTC
CSVEARGASYEQYF
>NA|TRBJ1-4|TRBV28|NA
TGTGCCAGCAGTTTGGCTACCGGGGACTCTCTAACTGAAAAACTGTTTTTT
CASSLATGDSLTEKLFF
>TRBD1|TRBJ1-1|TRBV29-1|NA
TGCAGCGTTGGTCACAGGGGACAGAACACTGAAGCTTTCTTT
CSVGHRGQNTEAFF
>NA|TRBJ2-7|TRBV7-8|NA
TGTGCCAGCAGCGGATCCATAGCCTACGAGCAGTACTTC
CASSGSIAYEQYF
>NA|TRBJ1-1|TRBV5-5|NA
TGTGCCAGCACCTCCCGGGGGGGATCTACTGAAGCTTTCTTT
CASTSRGGSTEAFF
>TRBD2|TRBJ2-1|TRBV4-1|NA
TGCGCCAGCAGCGAAGTCCTAGCGGGGGCTAACAATGAGCAGTTCTTC
CASSEVLAGANNEQFF
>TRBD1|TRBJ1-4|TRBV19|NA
TGTGCCAGTAGTATCTCTCCGGGACAGGTCGGTATCTACGATGAAAAACTGTTTTTT
CASSISPGQVGIYDEKLFF
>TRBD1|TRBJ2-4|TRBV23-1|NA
TGCGCCAGCAGTCAATCCCCGACAGGGACCTTAGCCAAAAACATTCAGTACTTC
CASSQSPTGTLAKNIQYF
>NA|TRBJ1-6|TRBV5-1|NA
TGCGCCAGCAGTCGGTCCGTGGGAAATTCACCCCTCCACTTT
CASSRSVGNSPLHF
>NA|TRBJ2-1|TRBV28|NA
TGTGCCAGCAGTTTGACAAACAATGAGCAGTTCTTC
CASSLTNNEQFF